This entry describes one T cell receptor (beta chain). The target antigen is unknown. An end of the junction differs from the germline gene, which may be a read error. This record belongs to a study of a mutant IDH1 vaccine in newly diagnosed glioma. On the study more broadly: In weeks 1, 3, 5, 7, 11, 15, 19 and 23, patients were immunized, eight times in all. Males made up 62.5% and females approximately 38% of treated patients, whose mean age was roughly 40 years. Therapy received beforehand was radiotherapy, temozolomide, or both, with most patients given both.

This CDR3 has 14 residues. Germline V CDR1 and CDR2: SSHAT, FNYEAQ (reference sequence). This table comes from immunoSEQ multiplex PCR, and its TCRdb copy is limited to in-frame clones, with some not included. The repertoire consists of roughly 50,000 clones, with roughly three quarters occurring once and the leading ten covering about 8.8%. Specified time point: week 23, last vaccination. Vaccination comprised doses that each held 300 ug of mutant IDH1 20-mer peptide, plus topical imiquimod. The clonotype comes from a woman aged 40 to 50 with glioma. Some clones in this sample may be carry-over from other donors' samples. This chain joins TRBV7-7 and TRBJ2-5; weak D call: TRBD1 (5 bases). Sample: PBMCs, taken from a glioma patient whose treatment included an IDH1 peptide vaccine. The DNA for the CDR3 is TGTGCTAGCAGCTTCGGGCAGGGCGTACAGACCCAGTACTTC. This codes for CASSFGQGVQTQYF.